The 16 T cell receptor beta chains below were found in one sample sequenced in a study of CD8 T cells in Susac syndrome. Random hexamers were used to reverse transcribe 0.5 to 1 ug of RNA. TCRdb reanalysed the immunoSEQ multiplex PCR reads using MiXCR and keeps one entry per CDR3 protein. The profile shows 130,000 or so distinct CDR3 sequences, 90% to 95% of them singletons. Material for sequencing was CD4+ T cells from PBMCs. These receptors came from a human donor with multiple sclerosis.

In this sample, this clonotype turned up once. J is TRBJ2-6 and V is TRBV5-4; 7 positions match TRBD1. CDR1 is SGHNT and CDR2 is YYREEE in the germline V gene (reference sequence). J gave up 2 bases and V 4 bases, and 9 bases lay outside the gene matches. The CDR3 is made up of 17 amino acids. The CDR3 DNA reads as TGTGCCAGCAGCGTCCTACAGGGGATACCTGGGGCCAACGTCCTGACTTTC. Protein product: CASSVLQGIPGANVLTF.

V gene TRBV30 combines with J gene TRBJ1-2; a possible D gene is TRBD1 (5 bases). There are 15 residues in the CDR3. Germline V gene sequence: CDR1 GTSNPN, CDR2 SVGIG (reference sequence). The V end was cut by 1 base, the J end by 4 bases, with 16 bases between. For the CDR3, the DNA is TGTGCCTGGAGTGGTCCTCCAGGGACCGGCTATGGCTACACCTTC. Protein product: CAWSGPPGTGYGYTF.

The rearrangement links TRBV20-1 to TRBJ2-1; 11 nucleotides line up with TRBD2. Per germline, CDR1 DFQATT and CDR2 SNEGSKA (reference sequence). The CDR3 runs to 15 residues. V was clipped by 0 bases and J by 8 bases; unmatched bases: 6. The CDR3 spells CSAREGSSGRDEQFF. DNA of the CDR3: TGCAGTGCTAGAGAGGGGAGTAGCGGGAGGGATGAGCAGTTCTTC.

The table lists this clonotype with a count of one. V is TRBV12-3 or TRBV12-4 and J is TRBJ1-5; a weak D match, TRBD1 (6 bases). The CDR3 has 14 amino acids. V shed 6 bases and J shed 4 bases, with 13 bases lying between them. CDR3 in amino acids: CASSHGGHNQPQHF. CDR3 sequence (DNA): TGTGCCAGCAGCCATGGGGGCCATAATCAGCCCCAGCATTTT.

The V call is TRBV12-3 or TRBV12-4, the J call TRBJ2-5, with 11 nucleotides matching TRBD1. The CDR3 totals 15 residues. J lost 4 bases, V lost 5 bases, and 6 bases had no gene match. CDR3 sequence: CASSRGGTGGETQYF. CDR3 DNA: TGTGCCAGCAGTCGAGGCGGGACAGGGGGAGAGACCCAGTACTTC.

The chain has TRBV20-1 and TRBJ2-1, with 12 positions matching TRBD2. The CDR3 sequence is 14 residues long. Germline assignment: CDR1 DFQATT and CDR2 SNEGSKA (reference sequence). The ends lost 1 base at V and 9 bases at J; junction bases unmatched: 4. The CDR3, as DNA: TGCAGTGCTAGAGGGACTAGCGGGACGGGTGAGCAGTTCTTC. The encoded protein is CSARGTSGTGEQFF.

V is TRBV14 and J is TRBJ2-3, with D unresolved. The CDR3 loop spans 11 amino acids. V was shortened by 5 bases and J by 6 bases, with 6 bases between the two germline ends. Germline V gene data show CDR1 as SGHDN and CDR2 as FVKESK. As DNA, the CDR3 is TGTGCCAGCAGCGAGTGGGATACGCAGTATTTT. Translated: CASSEWDTQYF.

The chain employs TRBV20-1 and TRBJ2-2, with D possibly matching TRBD2 (5 bases). The CDR3 runs 14 residues. Trimming took 6 bases from V and 4 from J, leaving 15 bases between them. From germline, CDR1 is DFQATT and CDR2 SNEGSKA (reference sequence). CDR3 sequence (DNA): TGCAGTGCCCTTCTCCGGGGTCCCACCGGGGAGCTGTTTTTT. It encodes CSALLRGPTGELFF.

The chain is built from TRBV29-1 and TRBJ1-5, with unresolved D. Trimming took 0 bases from V and 3 from J, leaving 6 bases between them. This CDR3 is built from 13 residues. The germline V gene encodes CDR1 SQVTM and CDR2 ANQGSEA. The CDR3 DNA is TGCAGCGTTGAAGAGGACTACAATCAGCCCCAGCATTTT. Translated, it gives CSVEEDYNQPQHF.

This chain uses TRBV3-1 with TRBJ2-3, with a possible D match to TRBD1 (7 bases). Germline V CDR1 and CDR2: LGHDT, YNNKEL (reference sequence). Trimming pared 3 bases from V and 2 bases from J, leaving 12 bases between. The CDR3 length is 15 residues. CDR3 nucleotides: TGTGCCAGCAGCCAGGCAGGGGGACTCACAGATACGCAGTATTTT. It yields the protein CASSQAGGLTDTQYF.

The chain has TRBV19 and TRBJ2-5, with 7 bases identical to TRBD2. With 3 bases clipped from V and 5 bases from J, the junction kept 0 bases outside the gene matches. Germline CDR1 reads LNHDA; CDR2 reads SQIVND (reference sequence). This CDR3 comprises 12 residues. The CDR3 loop is CASSMGGETQYF. The CDR3, as DNA: TGTGCCAGTAGTATGGGGGGGGAGACCCAGTACTTC. Together with reference TRBV19 and TRBJ2-5, the CDR3 gives the full variable domain: DGGITQSPKYLFRKEGQNVTLSCEQNLNHDAMYWYRQDPGQGLRLIYYSQIVNDFQKGDIAEGYSVSREKKESFPLTVTSAQKNPTAFYLCASSMGGETQYFGPGTRLLVL.

The chain uses TRBV28 and TRBJ2-7; 7 positions agree with TRBD1. CDR3 size: 14 residues. The V gene end was trimmed by 5 bases and the J gene end by 5 bases; junction bases not matched to a gene: 9. Per germline, CDR1 MDHEN and CDR2 SYDVKM. CDR3 DNA sequence: TGTGCCAGCAGTAGACAGGGAAGCCAGGACGAGCAGTACTTC. Amino acids: CASSRQGSQDEQYF.

This chain uses TRBV12-3 or TRBV12-4 with TRBJ1-6, with TRBD1 matching 10 bases. V shed 0 bases, J shed 8 bases, and the junction held 1 base outside the gene matches. The CDR3 runs 15 residues. The chain's CDR3 is CASSLAGTGDSPLHF. CDR3 bases: TGTGCCAGCAGTTTAGCCGGGACAGGGGATTCACCCCTCCACTTT.

V gene TRBV15 combines with J gene TRBJ2-5, with TRBD2 identical over 7 bases. This CDR3 region has 14 residues. The V gene's germline CDR1 is LNHNV and CDR2 YYDKDF (reference sequence). V gave up 0 bases and J gave up 4 bases; unmatched junction bases: 2. The CDR3 is CATSRERERETQYF. The CDR3 coding sequence is TGTGCCACCAGCAGAGAGCGGGAGAGAGAGACCCAGTACTTC.

The chain employs TRBV4-1 and TRBJ1-2, with D perhaps matching TRBD1 (5 bases). There are 15 residues in the CDR3. V shed 3 bases and J shed 2 bases, with 13 bases lying between them. Per the germline V gene, CDR1 is MGHRA and CDR2 is YSYEKL. The CDR3 reads CASSQPPQGNYGYTF. The CDR3 DNA is TGCGCCAGCAGCCAGCCCCCGCAGGGCAACTATGGCTACACCTTC.

The rearrangement joins TRBV5-1 to TRBJ2-7; D is unclear. Germline loops: CDR1 SGHRS, CDR2 YFSETQ. Trimming took off 4 bases at V and 7 bases at J, with 21 bases between the two ends. This CDR3 spans 15 amino acids. The CDR3 reads CASSPEGSRWGEQYF. CDR3 coding DNA: TGCGCCAGCAGCCCCGAAGGTAGCCGGTGGGGAGAGCAGTACTTC.